This T cell receptor beta chain derives from a study of blood T cells in healthy people across ages. Broader study findings: Relative to aged donors, long-lived donors carried more naive CD4+ cells and displayed higher diversity. Diversity estimates from one million T cells were considered underestimates.

A sample-barcoded 5' primer and a J-beta primer mix were used in a second PCR of roughly 7 to 11 cycles. One entry per CDR3 protein results from TCRdb running MiXCR on the 5' RACE reads. The sample contains around 1,800,000 distinct CDR3 sequences, roughly two fifths of which appear only once. The CDR3 runs to 13 residues. Per germline, CDR1 SEHNR and CDR2 FQNEAQ (reference sequence). V lost 11 bases to trimming and J lost 0 bases, with 13 bases between them. Remarks on this clonotype: Its antigen is not identified.

The TCR comes from a human donor in good health. This chain links TRBV7-9 with TRBJ2-5, with D hard to call. Sequenced material: blood. The CDR3 is CAELKGNQETQYF. In nucleotides, the CDR3 is TGTGCCGAGTTAAAAGGCAACCAAGAGACCCAGTACTTC. Looking up the rest from reference TRBV7-9 and TRBJ2-5 gives the full variable domain: DTGVSQNPRHKITKRGQNVTFRCDPISEHNRLYWYRQTLGQGPEFLTYFQNEAQLEKSRLLSDRFSAERPKGSFSTLEIQRTEQGDSAMYLCAELKGNQETQYFGPGTRLLVL.